The entry that follows covers one T cell receptor (beta chain) sequence. As yet, its antigen is unknown. This record belongs to a study of cytomegalovirus exposure and HLA in healthy donors. Broader study findings: Researchers left out some V segments, among them TRBV6-2 and TRBV6-3, as indistinguishable. Overall, roughly 150 TCR beta chains were annotated as cytomegalovirus-associated.

PCR primers comprised 60 Vbeta and 13 Jbeta primers. Using immunoSEQ multiplex PCR, the repertoire was profiled, and TCRdb retains in-frame clones only, with some absent. Of around 110,000 clones listed, 65% are singletons. This CDR3 is built from 15 residues. Trimming removed 4 bases at V and 0 bases at J, with 13 bases between. CDR1 SGHVS and CDR2 FNYEAQ come from the germline V gene. Sequencing was done on a sample of PBMCs. The source is a woman in her thirties or forties in good health and CMV-seropositive. J is TRBJ2-7 and V is TRBV7-6; the D is unclear. The CDR3 nucleotides read TGTGCCAGCAGCTCTCAGACGGGTAGCTCCTACGAGCAGTACTTC. Its translation is CASSSQTGSSYEQYF.